What follows are 2 T cell receptor beta chains derived from one specimen sequenced in a study of T cells expressing NK-cell markers. TCRdb reprocessed the 5' RACE reads and keeps a single row for each CDR3 protein, giving no DNA. Reported are some 600,000 distinct CDR3 sequences; the ten largest clones contain approximately 3.6%. Material for sequencing was blood T cells: a sorted CD56 or NKG2C T cell subset, CD4+ or CD8+ T cells, or bulk PBMC T cells (not recorded which). These receptors were obtained from a man between 18 and 35 years old in good health.

V and J are TRBV6-1 and TRBJ2-1. The CDR3 length is 11 residues. CDR1 is MNHNS, CDR2 SASEGT, per germline. CDR3 amino acids: CAAGSLNEQFF.

The rearrangement links TRBV9 to TRBJ1-2. CDR1 and CDR2 (germline): SGDLS, YYNGEE. This CDR3 spans 15 amino acids. The CDR3 reads CASSVDRGLDYGYTF.